This entry is about one T cell receptor beta chain. It lacks a known antigen. The sample holds no much larger clone one base away, and base qualities are not on file. Whole blood was collected in K2EDTA tubes by collaborating institutions according to the institutions' own protocols. For TCRbeta analysis, collaborators shipped samples in one of three forms: frozen whole blood, isolated PBMCs, or DNA extracted from either of those sample types. Between the V and J ends, shortened by 4 bases and 10 bases respectively, the junction contains 15 bases. From a lookup of the germline V gene, CDR1 and CDR2 are SGHRS and YFSETQ. The cysteine opens and the phenylalanine closes a CDR3 of 13 amino acids. Only CDR3 DNA is held: 39 bases, read in frame from base 1. These data are taken from a study of blood T cell repertoires in COVID-19 (dated by TCRdb to about 2020). About the full investigation: Samples from collaborators originated in the United States, Italy and Spain and spanned both the acute and convalescent phases of COVID-19. The material from the prospective study consisted of cDNA or gDNA derived from T cells, B-cell-depleted T cells, or PBMCs. The dataset comprised deeply sampled blood TCRbeta repertoires from subjects exposed to, actively infected with, or recovered from COVID-19. A freely available public database, intended as a resource for researchers studying the immune response to SARS-CoV-2, is where the repertoires were released. Samples came from the ongoing ImmuneRACE study (first 160 participants) plus 1,254 subjects from 6 global collaborators. The sample metadata nearly always contained a de-identified subject ID, COVID-19 status, age in years and sex. Where HLA class I and class II types were available, the types were taken from metadata supplied by the sample provider, not from assay-based typing. The paper as a whole reports these results and caveats: The quantity of clinical and demographic metadata differed by source and by participant and was supplied without curation.

The immunoSEQ Assay, a bias-controlled multiplex PCR, was used to amplify TCRbeta CDR3 regions from genomic DNA. From the authors' description of their analysis: The number of nucleated cells in each sample was estimated by amplification of reference gene primers within the assay. To quantify the absolute abundance of each unique TCRbeta CDR3 rearrangement, sequence reads were collapsed and filtered. For each sample, productive Simpson clonality was calculated as the square root of Simpson's diversity index across productive rearrangements. As stored in TCRdb, this immuneACCESS dataset retains in-frame rearrangements with V and J assigned. A fraction of the clones does not appear; measured against another copy, unresolved V genes explain less than half of the discrepancy, and the remainder lacks a known reason. V and J calls and clone size are those listed in that table; D and trimming were worked out from the DNA. This sample has roughly 100,000 clones in its table, and 87% of those were observed once. 6.2% of the sample goes to the ten largest clones.

Sequences were obtained from peripheral blood. The TCR was taken from a human donor in a cohort sampled during active COVID-19. The chain is encoded by TRBV5-1 joined to TRBJ2-1; matching of 5 bases hints at TRBD2 as the D gene. The CDR3 region has the sequence CASSIPEEREQFF. The sequenced DNA is TGCGCCAGCAGCATCCCGGAGGAGCGGGAGCAGTTCTTC.